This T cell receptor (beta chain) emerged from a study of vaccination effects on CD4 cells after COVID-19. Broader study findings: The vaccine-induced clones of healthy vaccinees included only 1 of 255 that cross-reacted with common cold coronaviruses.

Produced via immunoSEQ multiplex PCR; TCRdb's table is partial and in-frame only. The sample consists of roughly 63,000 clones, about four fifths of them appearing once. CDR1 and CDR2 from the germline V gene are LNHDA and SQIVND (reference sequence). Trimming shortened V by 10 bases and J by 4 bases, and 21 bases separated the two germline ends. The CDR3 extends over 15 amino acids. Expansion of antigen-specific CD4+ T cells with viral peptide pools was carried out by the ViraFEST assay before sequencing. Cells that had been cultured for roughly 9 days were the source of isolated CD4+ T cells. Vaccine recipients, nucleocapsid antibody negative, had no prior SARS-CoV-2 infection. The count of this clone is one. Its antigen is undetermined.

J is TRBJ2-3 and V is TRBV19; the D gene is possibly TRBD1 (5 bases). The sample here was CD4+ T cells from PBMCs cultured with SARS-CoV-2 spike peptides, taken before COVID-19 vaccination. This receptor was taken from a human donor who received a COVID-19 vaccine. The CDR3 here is CATLDWGRGADTQYF. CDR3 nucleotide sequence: TGTGCCACCCTCGATTGGGGCCGTGGCGCAGATACGCAGTATTTT.